The 7 T cell receptor beta chains given below trace back to one sample, sequenced in a study of CD8 T cells in Susac syndrome. Random hexamers were used to reverse transcribe about 0.5 to 1 ug of RNA. TCRdb re-called the immunoSEQ multiplex PCR reads with MiXCR, one entry per CDR3 protein. The sample includes some 170,000 distinct CDR3 sequences, 80% to 95% of them seen just once. Sequenced material: CD4+ T cells from PBMCs. Source of these receptors: a human donor in good health.

The chain has TRBV29-1 and TRBJ2-5, with 8 nucleotides matching TRBD1. Germline V gene sequence: CDR1 SQVTM, CDR2 ANQGSEA. The CDR3 has 12 amino acids. Trimming removed 6 bases from V and 5 bases from J; junction bases left unmatched: 5. CDR3 sequence: CSVRTGLETQYF. The CDR3 DNA follows: TGCAGCGTCCGGACAGGGTTGGAGACCCAGTACTTC.

V usage is TRBV7-2 and J usage is TRBJ1-5; weak D call: TRBD1 (5 bases). V was clipped by 0 bases and J by 10 bases, with 7 bases between them. Looked up from germline, CDR1 is SGHTA and CDR2 is FQGNSA. This CDR3 has 12 amino acids. CDR3 DNA: TGTGCCAGCAGCTTAGCGGGGCGACCCCAGCATTTT. Translation gives CASSLAGRPQHF.

This chain joins TRBV5-1 and TRBJ1-2; a possible D gene is TRBD1 (5 bases). Germline V gives CDR1 SGHRS, CDR2 YFSETQ. CDR3 size: 14 residues. Trimming removed 1 base from V and 7 bases from J, with 14 bases in between. The CDR3: CASSLWGGERGYTF. The CDR3 DNA reads TGCGCCAGCAGCTTGTGGGGGGGTGAGCGTGGCTACACCTTC.

The rearrangement joins TRBV7-9 to TRBJ2-7; possible D gene TRBD1, 6 bases. Trimming left V 5 bases short and J 6 bases short, with 23 bases between. The CDR3 covers 16 residues. Germline-derived CDR1 and CDR2 are SEHNR and FQNEAQ (reference sequence). CDR3 in DNA: TGTGCCAGCAGCCCATCCGGGACATTAACCGCACCCGAGCAGTACTTC. Translation gives CASSPSGTLTAPEQYF.

This chain uses TRBV12-3 or TRBV12-4 with TRBJ1-2, with a tentative D call TRBD1 (5 bases). Between the trimmed V and J ends, which lost 3 bases and 4 bases, there was a span of 15 bases. The CDR3 consists of 15 residues. CDR3 in amino acids: CASSFSRVGSYGYTF. In DNA form, the CDR3 reads TGTGCCAGCAGTTTTAGCAGGGTAGGGTCCTATGGCTACACCTTC.

This chain connects TRBV5-1 to TRBJ2-2; 7 bases map to TRBD1. Trimming took 4 bases from V and 1 from J; bases not matched to a gene: 4. The CDR3 loop spans 15 amino acids. Germline CDR1 reads SGHRS; CDR2 reads YFSETQ. CDR3 nucleotides: TGCGCCAGCAGCCCTGGGGACAGGAACACCGGGGAGCTGTTTTTT. Protein: CASSPGDRNTGELFF.

V gene TRBV11-2 combines with J gene TRBJ2-5; D ambiguous. Between the trimmed V and J ends, which lost 5 bases and 1 base, there was a span of 17 bases. Looked up from germline, CDR1 is SGHAT and CDR2 is FQNNGV. The CDR3 is made up of 16 amino acids. The CDR3 DNA sequence: TGTGCCAGCAGCAACGTAGAGGCCGCTGGCCAAGAGACCCAGTACTTC. It yields the protein CASSNVEAAGQETQYF.